Listed below are T cell receptor beta chains from one sample, sequenced in a study of blood T cell repertoires in COVID-19. TCRdb keeps only in-frame clones here, not all; method: immunoSEQ multiplex PCR. Among more than 250,000 clones, roughly 87% were seen once, and the ten largest hold 1%. Specimen: peripheral blood. The receptors originated from a man aged 50-60 years with active or convalescent COVID-19. The CDR3 runs from the conserved cysteine through the conserved F or W. D genes are given only for firm matches. Not every row has a clone size; where given, it reads once, few, many or a size class.

size: .; V: TRBV18; D: TRBD1; J: TRBJ1-5; DNA: TGTGCCAGCTCACCAGACAGGGAATTGGGGAATCAGCCCCAGCATTTT; CDR3: CASSPDRELGNQPQHF
size: .; V: TRBV19; D: TRBD1; J: TRBJ1-2; DNA: TGTGCCAGTAGTATCCAACAGGGGGCGTCCGGCTACACCTTC; CDR3: CASSIQQGASGYTF
size: .; V: TRBV5-4; D: TRBD1; J: TRBJ2-2; DNA: TGTGCCAGCAGCCCGGGACAGGGGGCTGGCGGGGAGCTGTTTTTT; CDR3: CASSPGQGAGGELFF
size: .; V: TRBV6-1; D: .; J: TRBJ1-5; DNA: TGTGCCAGCAGTGAAACAGTTTCCCTAAGGCCCCAGCATTTT; CDR3: CASSETVSLRPQHF
size: .; V: TRBV6-1; D: TRBD2; J: TRBJ2-5; DNA: TGTGCCAGCAGTGAATTTCTGAGCGGGGGGAACCAAGAGACCCAGTACTTC; CDR3: CASSEFLSGGNQETQYF
size: few; V: TRBV28; D: TRBD1; J: TRBJ1-6; DNA: TGTGCCAGCAGTTCCACGACAGGGGAATCATATTCACCCCTCCACTTT; CDR3: CASSSTTGESYSPLHF
size: .; V: TRBV28; D: .; J: TRBJ1-2; DNA: TGTGCCAGCAGTTATGGAGTTGACTATGGCTACACCTTC; CDR3: CASSYGVDYGYTF
size: .; V: TRBV4-2; D: TRBD2; J: TRBJ2-1; DNA: TGTGCCAGCAGCCAAGATCGGGGGGGGCAGTTCTTC; CDR3: CASSQDRGGQFF
size: .; V: TRBV29-1; D: .; J: TRBJ2-3; DNA: TGCAGCGTTGAAGGAAGGAGGGATACGCAGTATTTT; CDR3: CSVEGRRDTQYF
size: once; V: TRBV7-9; D: TRBD1; J: TRBJ1-4; DNA: TGTGCCAGCAGCACCTTACCCGGGACAGGGGGTGAAAAACTGTTTTTT; CDR3: CASSTLPGTGGEKLFF
size: .; V: TRBV29-1; D: .; J: TRBJ2-1; DNA: TGCAGCGTTGTTTGGCGGGACTCCTACAATGAGCAGTTCTTC; CDR3: CSVVWRDSYNEQFF
size: .; V: TRBV19; D: TRBD1; J: TRBJ2-7; DNA: TGTGCCAGTAGCATCCAGGGGGCGGACGAGCAGTACTTC; CDR3: CASSIQGADEQYF
size: .; V: TRBV29-1; D: TRBD1; J: TRBJ2-7; DNA: TGCAGCGTTGCTTCGTGGACAGGGGTTCCCAAGCAGTACTTC; CDR3: CSVASWTGVPKQYF
size: .; V: TRBV25-1; D: .; J: TRBJ1-2; DNA: TGTGCCAGCAGTGAATCAGGGATAGAGAACTATGGCTACACCTTC; CDR3: CASSESGIENYGYTF
size: .; V: TRBV2; D: .; J: TRBJ1-5; DNA: TGTGCCAGCACCCTCGAAACGGGGGACGTTATTAGGCCCCAGCATTTT; CDR3: CASTLETGDVIRPQHF
size: .; V: TRBV4-1; D: .; J: TRBJ1-1; DNA: TGCGCCAGTCAGGCTCTAACTGCGGGGACTGAAGCTTTCTTT; CDR3: CASQALTAGTEAFF
size: .; V: TRBV30; D: TRBD1; J: TRBJ1-1; DNA: TGTGCCTTTGACAGGGGAGGAACTGAAGCTTTCTTT; CDR3: CAFDRGGTEAFF
size: .; V: TRBV28; D: .; J: TRBJ1-4; DNA: TGTGCCAGCAGCCACGACGTTAGCGGGGAAAAACTGTTTTTT; CDR3: CASSHDVSGEKLFF
size: once; V: TRBV6-5; D: TRBD2; J: TRBJ2-1; DNA: TGTGCCAGCATAGCTAGCGGGGGCTACAATGAGCAGTTCTTC; CDR3: CASIASGGYNEQFF
size: .; V: TRBV18; D: .; J: TRBJ1-3; DNA: TGTGCCAGCTCACCAAATTGGGGGGACTCTGGAAACACCATATATTTT; CDR3: CASSPNWGDSGNTIYF
size: few; V: TRBV28; D: .; J: TRBJ2-7; DNA: TGTGCCAGCAGCTCAGGACAGTCGAACGAGCAGTACTTC; CDR3: CASSSGQSNEQYF
size: .; V: TRBV27; D: TRBD2; J: TRBJ2-7; DNA: TGTGCCAGCAGTTTGAAGCGGGGGGGCGGCTCCTACGAGCAGTACTTC; CDR3: CASSLKRGGGSYEQYF
size: .; V: TRBV2; D: TRBD1; J: TRBJ1-6; DNA: TGTGCCAGCACCGGGACAGGGGATTCACCCCTCCACTTT; CDR3: CASTGTGDSPLHF
size: .; V: TRBV11-2; D: TRBD1; J: TRBJ2-5; DNA: TGTGCCAGCAGCTTAACTGGATTGACAGGGCAAGAGACCCAGTACTTC; CDR3: CASSLTGLTGQETQYF
size: once; V: TRBV20-1; D: .; J: TRBJ2-7; DNA: TGCAGTGCTAGTCCAAGTTCCCACAGGGACAAGGAGCAGTACTTC; CDR3: CSASPSSHRDKEQYF
size: .; V: TRBV9; D: TRBD1; J: TRBJ2-3; DNA: TGTGCCAGCAGCGTTATTTCGACAGGGTGGACAGATACGCAGTATTTT; CDR3: CASSVISTGWTDTQYF
size: .; V: TRBV28; D: .; J: TRBJ1-4; DNA: TGTGCCAGCAGTTTACCCCAAAGCGGTCGGGAAAAACTGTTTTTT; CDR3: CASSLPQSGREKLFF
size: .; V: TRBV19; D: TRBD2; J: TRBJ2-7; DNA: TGTGCCAGTCGGAGTGTACTAGCGGGAGGGACCTACGAGCAGTACTTC; CDR3: CASRSVLAGGTYEQYF
size: .; V: TRBV28; D: .; J: TRBJ1-2; DNA: TGTGCCAGCCTTGCCGGGAGGGACTATGGCTACACCTTC; CDR3: CASLAGRDYGYTF
size: .; V: TRBV19; D: .; J: TRBJ2-3; DNA: TGTGCCAGTAGTCCCCGGGTGGGAGATACGCAGTATTTT; CDR3: CASSPRVGDTQYF
size: .; V: TRBV10-3; D: .; J: TRBJ1-3; DNA: TGTGCCATCAGTGGTATCAGGGACTCTGGAAACACCATATATTTT; CDR3: CAISGIRDSGNTIYF
size: once; V: TRBV6-5; D: .; J: TRBJ2-7; DNA: TGTGCCAGCGCCTCGGACAGTTGGGGTGAACGGCAGTACTTC; CDR3: CASASDSWGERQYF
size: .; V: TRBV6-5; D: TRBD1; J: TRBJ1-6; DNA: TGTGCCAGCAGAGTCGGGACAGGTAATTCACCCCTCCACTTT; CDR3: CASRVGTGNSPLHF
size: .; V: TRBV2; D: .; J: TRBJ1-2; DNA: TGTGCCAGCAGTGAAGACCAGAACTATGGCTACACCTTC; CDR3: CASSEDQNYGYTF
size: .; V: TRBV4-2; D: TRBD2; J: TRBJ2-3; DNA: TGTGCCAGCACCGGGGGGAACACAGATACGCAGTATTTT; CDR3: CASTGGNTDTQYF
size: .; V: TRBV9; D: .; J: TRBJ2-4; DNA: TGTGCCAGCAGCGTAGCGATCCGGGACATTCAGTACTTC; CDR3: CASSVAIRDIQYF
size: .; V: TRBV24-1; D: .; J: TRBJ2-5; DNA: TGTGCCACCCGAGGGTCAGTACAAGAGACCCAGTACTTC; CDR3: CATRGSVQETQYF
size: .; V: TRBV28; D: .; J: TRBJ2-1; DNA: TGTGCCAGCAGTTTAGGGCCTAAAAGGTTCTTC; CDR3: CASSLGPKRFF
size: .; V: TRBV10-3; D: TRBD1; J: TRBJ2-7; DNA: TGTGCCATCAAGGAAGGGACAGGGGGGTACGAGCAGTACTTC; CDR3: CAIKEGTGGYEQYF